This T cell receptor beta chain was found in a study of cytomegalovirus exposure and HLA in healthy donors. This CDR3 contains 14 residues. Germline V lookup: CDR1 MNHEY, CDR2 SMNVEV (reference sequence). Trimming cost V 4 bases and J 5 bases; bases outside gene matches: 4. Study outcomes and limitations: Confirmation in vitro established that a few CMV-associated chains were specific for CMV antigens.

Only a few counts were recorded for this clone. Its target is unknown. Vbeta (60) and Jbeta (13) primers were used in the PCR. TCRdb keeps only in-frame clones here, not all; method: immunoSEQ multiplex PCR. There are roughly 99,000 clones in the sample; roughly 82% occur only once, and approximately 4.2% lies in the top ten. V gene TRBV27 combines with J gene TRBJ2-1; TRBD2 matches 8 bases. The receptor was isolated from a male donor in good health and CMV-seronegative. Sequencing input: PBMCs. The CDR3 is CASSSSGPNNEQFF. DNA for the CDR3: TGTGCCAGCAGTTCTAGCGGGCCTAACAATGAGCAGTTCTTC.